What follows are 27 T cell receptor beta chains derived from one specimen sequenced in a study of cytomegalovirus exposure and HLA in healthy donors. Researchers ran the PCR with 60 Vbeta and 13 Jbeta primers. Produced via immunoSEQ multiplex PCR; TCRdb's table is partial and in-frame only. The table records about 150,000 clones, more than 70% of them present only once. Sequences were obtained from PBMCs. All receptors derive from a man in his thirties or forties in good health and CMV-seronegative.

The CDR3 loop reads CASSLVRNEQFF. As DNA, the CDR3 is TGCGCCAGCAGCTTGGTCCGCAATGAGCAGTTCTTC. The chain carries TRBV5-1 and TRBJ2-1, with D hard to call. The CDR3 has 12 amino acids. Trimming stripped 0 bases from V and 6 bases from J, with 4 bases between. Germline CDR1 reads SGHRS; CDR2 reads YFSETQ.

The V call is TRBV6-5, the J call TRBJ1-1, with D perhaps matching TRBD1 (6 bases). Trimming left V 4 bases short and J 9 bases short, with 18 bases between. Germline CDR1 and CDR2: MNHEY and SVGAGI. This CDR3 comprises 14 residues. In DNA, the CDR3 is TGTGCCAGCAGTTCCGCCGGGACAAATCTACAAGCTTTCTTT. Protein product: CASSSAGTNLQAFF.

V and J are TRBV21-1 and TRBJ2-3; TRBD2 reflects the table's D call only, with no check against the DNA. TRBV21-1 is a pseudogene locus. The CDR3 spans 15 residues. The CDR3 DNA is TGTGCCAGCAGCAAGGGGCGGGAGTTGGCAGATACGCAGTATTTT. Translation gives CASSKGRELADTQYF.

This rearrangement joins TRBV9 to TRBJ2-1; 12 bases are a match to TRBD2. CDR1 is SGDLS and CDR2 is YYNGEE in the germline V gene. The length of the CDR3 is 15 residues. V lost 4 bases, J lost 6 bases, and 5 bases stayed unmatched. CDR3 loop: CASSPLAGGRNEQFF. The CDR3 coding sequence is TGTGCCAGCAGCCCTCTAGCGGGAGGGCGCAATGAGCAGTTCTTC.

For the CDR3, the DNA is TGTGCATCGCTGGCGGGGATGTCTGGGAATGAGCAGTTCTTC. Encoded protein: CASLAGMSGNEQFF. V is TRBV18 and J is TRBJ2-1; perhaps TRBD2 as D (6 bases). Germline CDR1 reads KGHSH; CDR2 reads LQKENI. The CDR3 spans 14 residues.

V and J are TRBV28 and TRBJ2-3, with TRBD2 identical over 7 bases. The CDR3 runs 16 residues. Germline-derived CDR1 and CDR2 are MDHEN and SYDVKM. The J segment lost 5 bases and the V segment lost 7 bases, leaving 15 bases of the junction unmatched. As DNA, the CDR3 is TGTGCCAGCACCATAACCTCCGGACTAGGATTAGATACGCAGTATTTT. Translated, it gives CASTITSGLGLDTQYF.

This clone occurred once. The chain has TRBV6-4 and TRBJ2-3; 10 nucleotides align to TRBD2. The CDR3 is 13 amino acids. Trimming cost V 8 bases and J 4 bases; bases outside gene matches: 3. Germline V gives CDR1 MRHNA, CDR2 SNTAGT. CDR3 DNA sequence: TGTGCCAGCTGGACTAGCGGACCAGATACGCAGTATTTT. It encodes CASWTSGPDTQYF.

This clone was detected a few times. The rearrangement joins TRBV9 to TRBJ2-2; D possibly corresponds to TRBD1 (5 bases). Trimming took 6 bases from V and 7 from J, leaving 10 bases between them. The CDR3 spans 12 residues. CDR1 is SGDLS, CDR2 YYNGEE, per germline. DNA for the CDR3: TGTGCCAGCAACCTCCAGGGCGGGGAGCTGTTTTTT. Its protein product is CASNLQGGELFF.

This chain uses TRBV6-1 with TRBJ2-7; 8 nucleotides agree with TRBD1. The ends lost 5 bases at V and 6 bases at J; junction bases unmatched: 6. The CDR3 contains 13 residues. Germline-derived CDR1 and CDR2 are MNHNS and SASEGT. The CDR3 DNA reads TGTGCCAGCAGTCCCCAGGACAGGGCCGAGCAGTACTTC. It is translated as CASSPQDRAEQYF.

V is TRBV30 and J is TRBJ1-1; the match to TRBD1 covers 7 bases. CDR3 length: 13 amino acids. CDR1 is GTSNPN and CDR2 is SVGIG in the germline V gene (reference sequence). V lost 5 bases and J lost 0; bases outside the gene matches: 3. CDR3 nucleotide sequence: TGTGCCTGGGTCAGGGGGATGAACACTGAAGCTTTCTTT. Translating it yields CAWVRGMNTEAFF.

The chain couples TRBV28 to TRBJ1-1, with D perhaps matching TRBD1 (6 bases). Germline V lookup: CDR1 MDHEN, CDR2 SYDVKM. The V end lost 3 bases, the J end lost 1 base, and 12 bases lay between the germline ends. This CDR3 region has 15 residues. Written as DNA, the CDR3 is TGTGCCAGCAGTTTTGAGGGCAGGGGGAACACTGAAGCTTTCTTT. Its protein is CASSFEGRGNTEAFF.

This clone has only a few counts. The gene calls are TRBV29-1 and TRBJ1-2; D gene ambiguous. Germline V CDR1 and CDR2: SQVTM, ANQGSEA. This CDR3 comprises 13 residues. V was cut by 7 bases and J by 4 bases, with 16 bases left in between. Written as DNA, the CDR3 is TGCAGCGCTATCACTCAAGCGCGCTATGGCTACACCTTC. It is translated as CSAITQARYGYTF.

This clone has a handful of counts. The CDR3 here is CSVRPYTEYGYTF. Written as DNA, the CDR3 is TGCAGCGTTCGACCCTACACAGAATATGGCTACACCTTC. The chain links TRBV29-1 to TRBJ1-2, with unresolved D. V was pared by 5 bases and J by 5 bases, with 15 bases between. Germline V gene lookup returns CDR1 SQVTM and CDR2 ANQGSEA. This CDR3 comprises 13 residues.

The CDR3 region is CASSKVGGWSSKYQETQYF. CDR3 sequence (DNA): TGTGCCAGCAGCAAAGTCGGGGGGTGGTCGTCGAAGTACCAAGAGACCCAGTACTTC. V usage is TRBV21-1 and J usage is TRBJ2-5; the table gives TRBD2 as D, unverified against the DNA. TRBV21-1 is described as a pseudogene. This CDR3 comprises 19 residues.

V gene TRBV12-1 combines with J gene TRBJ2-3; TRBD2 was called by the table and not checked on the DNA. TRBV12-1 is labeled a pseudogene. The CDR3 length is 16 residues. CDR3: CASSFCRLAGTDTQYF. CDR3 nucleotides: TGTGCCAGCAGCTTCTGTCGACTAGCGGGCACAGATACGCAGTATTTT.

This chain uses TRBV13 with TRBJ2-7; tentative D call: TRBD2 (6 bases). V gave up 3 bases and J gave up 0 bases, with 12 bases separating them. CDR1 PRHDT and CDR2 FYEKMQ come from the germline V gene (reference sequence). This CDR3 region has 15 residues. The DNA of the CDR3 is TGTGCCAGCAGCTTCAAGCGGGCCAGCTCCTACGAGCAGTACTTC. Its translation is CASSFKRASSYEQYF. Together with reference TRBV13 and TRBJ2-7, the CDR3 gives the full variable domain: AAGVIQSPRHLIKEKRETATLKCYPIPRHDTVYWYQQGPGQDPQFLISFYEKMQSDKGSIPDRFSAQQFSDYHSELNMSSLELGDSALYFCASSFKRASSYEQYFGPGTRLTVT.

The chain links TRBV19 to TRBJ2-3; 9 bases fit TRBD2. V shed 4 bases, J shed 1 base, and the junction held 12 bases outside the gene matches. This CDR3 region has 18 residues. The germline CDR1 and CDR2 sequences are LNHDA and SQIVND (reference sequence). This CDR3 reads CASSNVAGGPLGTDTQYF. CDR3 nucleotides: TGTGCCAGTAGTAACGTGGCGGGAGGGCCTTTGGGCACAGATACGCAGTATTTT.

The chain carries TRBV30 and TRBJ1-4; 9 bases fit TRBD1. Germline V gene data show CDR1 as GTSNPN and CDR2 as SVGIG (reference sequence). This CDR3 spans 15 amino acids. V lost 3 bases to trimming and J lost 7 bases; unmatched junction nucleotides: 9. The CDR3 here is CAWSRPGQGFEKLFF. CDR3 nucleotides: TGTGCCTGGAGCCGTCCGGGACAGGGATTTGAAAAACTGTTTTTT.

The chain links TRBV7-2 to TRBJ2-3, with D hard to call. Trimming took off 3 bases at V and 3 bases at J, with 13 bases between the two ends. Germline V lookup: CDR1 SGHTA, CDR2 FQGNSA. The CDR3 length is 15 residues. The CDR3 spells CASSFLTGLTDTQYF. DNA for the CDR3: TGTGCCAGCAGCTTCTTAACCGGGTTAACAGATACGCAGTATTTT.

V is TRBV19 and J is TRBJ1-2, with 9 bases aligning to TRBD1. This CDR3 region has 14 residues. Germline lookup yields CDR1 LNHDA and CDR2 SQIVND (reference sequence). The V and J ends lost 2 bases and 3 bases, in that order; junction bases with no gene match: 1. Written as DNA, the CDR3 is TGTGCCAGTAGTATACGGGACAGGGACTATGGCTACACCTTC. Translated, it gives CASSIRDRDYGYTF. The full variable domain, in which reference TRBV19 and TRBJ1-2 provide the parts outside the CDR3, is DGGITQSPKYLFRKEGQNVTLSCEQNLNHDAMYWYRQDPGQGLRLIYYSQIVNDFQKGDIAEGYSVSREKKESFPLTVTSAQKNPTAFYLCASSIRDRDYGYTFGSGTRLTVV.

The V gene is TRBV4-1, the J gene TRBJ1-5; D is perhaps TRBD1 (5 bases). Germline CDR1 and CDR2: MGHRA and YSYEKL. The CDR3 covers 17 residues. V lost 0 bases and J lost 5, with 17 bases in between. The CDR3 DNA reads TGCGCCAGCAGCCAAGAGTGGACAATATCCTCCTATCAGCCCCAGCATTTT. Translation gives CASSQEWTISSYQPQHF.

This chain links TRBV18 with TRBJ1-4; 7 nucleotides agree with TRBD1. The V gene end was trimmed by 4 bases and the J gene end by 5 bases; junction bases not matched to a gene: 7. The germline CDR1 and CDR2 sequences are KGHSH and LQKENI. The CDR3 is 15 amino acids. The CDR3 nucleotides are TGTGCCAGCTCACAAGGACAGGCCTTGAATGAAAAACTGTTTTTT. Translated, it gives CASSQGQALNEKLFF.

This chain connects TRBV11-2 to TRBJ2-1; unclear D gene. CDR1 is SGHAT and CDR2 is FQNNGV in the germline V gene. The CDR3 is made up of 11 amino acids. V gave up 2 bases and J gave up 9 bases, with 5 bases separating them. The CDR3 sequence is CASSLLGEQFF. In DNA form, the CDR3 reads TGTGCCAGCAGCTTACTAGGTGAGCAGTTCTTC.

The chain joins TRBV7-3 to TRBJ2-2, with no clear D. The CDR3 sequence is 14 residues long. CDR1 is SGHTA, CDR2 FQGTGA, per germline. The ends were cut back, 0 bases at V and 6 bases at J, with 8 bases in the middle. CDR3 in DNA: TGTGCCAGCAGCTTAACGTCTCGTTCCGGGGAGCTGTTTTTT. Protein product: CASSLTSRSGELFF. The full variable domain, rest sourced from reference TRBV7-3 and TRBJ2-2, is GAGVSQTPSNKVTEKGKYVELRCDPISGHTALYWYRQSLGQGPEFLIYFQGTGAADDSGLPNDRFFAVRPEGSVSTLKIQRTERGDSAVYLCASSLTSRSGELFFGEGSRLTVL.

This clone has more than one count but fewer than ten. The chain carries TRBV11-2 and TRBJ2-7, with a weak D call TRBD1 (7 bases). The CDR3 spans 15 residues. Trimming cost V 1 base and J 2 bases, with 12 bases left between them. Germline CDR1 is SGHAT and CDR2 is FQNNGV. CDR3 residues: CASSLGTGGTYEQYF. As DNA, the CDR3 is TGTGCCAGCAGCTTAGGGACAGGAGGGACCTACGAGCAGTACTTC. The whole variable domain, filled in from reference TRBV11-2 and TRBJ2-7, reads EAGVAQSPRYKIIEKRQSVAFWCNPISGHATLYWYQQILGQGPKLLIQFQNNGVVDDSQLPKDRFSAERLKGVDSTLKIQPAKLEDSAVYLCASSLGTGGTYEQYFGPGTRLTVT.

This chain uses TRBV4-2 with TRBJ2-3, with 8 bases identical to TRBD2. CDR3 length: 15 residues. CDR1 and CDR2 from the germline V gene are LGHNA and YNFKEQ. J was trimmed by 9 bases and V by 0 bases; bases with no gene match: 8. Here the CDR3 reads CASSQENREGGTQYF. DNA for the CDR3: TGTGCCAGCAGCCAAGAAAATCGGGAGGGCGGCACGCAGTATTTT.

This chain uses TRBV19 with TRBJ2-7; possibly TRBD1 for D (6 bases). The CDR3 covers 15 residues. V lost 3 bases, J lost 2 bases, and 14 bases lay in between. CDR1 is LNHDA and CDR2 is SQIVND in the germline V gene (reference sequence). CDR3 residues: CASSIGRGGPYEQYF. The CDR3 nucleotides are TGTGCCAGTAGTATCGGCCGTGGGGGCCCCTACGAGCAGTACTTC.